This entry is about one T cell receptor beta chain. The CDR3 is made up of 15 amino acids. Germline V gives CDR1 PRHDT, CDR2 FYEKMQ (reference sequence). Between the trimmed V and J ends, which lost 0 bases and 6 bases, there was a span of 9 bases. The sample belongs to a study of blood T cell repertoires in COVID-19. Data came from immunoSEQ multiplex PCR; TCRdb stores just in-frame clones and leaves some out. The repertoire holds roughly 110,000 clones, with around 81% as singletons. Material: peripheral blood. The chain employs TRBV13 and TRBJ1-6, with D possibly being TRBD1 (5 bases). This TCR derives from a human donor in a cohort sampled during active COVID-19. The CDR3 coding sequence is TGTGCCAGCAGCTTAGGGGGGGAGGCTAATTCACCCCTCCACTTT. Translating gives CASSLGGEANSPLHF.